Following are 20 T cell receptor beta chains from one sample sequenced in a study of T cell responses to AZD1222 COVID-19 vaccine. Clones were sequenced by immunoSEQ multiplex PCR, and TCRdb holds only the in-frame ones, with some missing. The profile shows 140,000 or so clones, roughly 87% of them singletons. The sample was peripheral blood, taken 28 days after the second AZD1222 dose. The receptor set was obtained from an adult who received the AZD1222 COVID-19 vaccine.

The chain combines TRBV24-1 with TRBJ1-1; D possibly corresponds to TRBD1 (5 bases). Trimming cost V 6 bases and J 5 bases, with 12 bases left between them. The CDR3 runs 13 residues. Germline loops: CDR1 KGHDR, CDR2 SFDVKD. The DNA of the CDR3 is TGTGCCACCAGTACAGGTGTGAGGACTGAAGCTTTCTTT. It encodes CATSTGVRTEAFF.

Comment on this clone: The junction departs from germline at one end; a sequencing error may be responsible. The chain uses TRBV6-1 and TRBJ2-7; 7 nucleotides agree with TRBD2. The CDR3 consists of 13 residues. CDR1 is MNHNS, CDR2 SASEGT, per germline. The chain's CDR3 is CASSEVVASGMNF. The CDR3 coding sequence is TGTGCCAGCAGTGAAGTAGTGGCTAGCGGAATGAACTTC.

This rearrangement joins TRBV15 to TRBJ2-7; D unclear. The V end lost 9 bases, the J end lost 7 bases, and 13 bases lay between the germline ends. This CDR3 spans 11 amino acids. CDR1 and CDR2 (germline): LNHNV, YYDKDF (reference sequence). The CDR3 bases are TGTGCCACGGAGAATGCCGGGGAGCAGTACTTC. Translating gives CATENAGEQYF.

This chain uses TRBV6-5 with TRBJ1-5; D is undetermined. The CDR3 runs to 13 residues. The V gene's germline CDR1 is MNHEY and CDR2 SVGAGI. The V and J ends lost 6 bases and 7 bases respectively, with 13 bases between them. This chain's CDR3 is CASRRGPEQPQHF. CDR3 DNA: TGTGCCAGCAGGCGCGGCCCGGAGCAGCCCCAGCATTTT.

This CDR3 reads CASSVGLLEGAHTDTEAFF. In DNA form, the CDR3 reads TGTGCCAGCAGCGTAGGATTGTTGGAGGGGGCGCATACGGACACTGAAGCTTTCTTT. This sequence joins TRBV9 and TRBJ1-1, with 7 bases fitting TRBD1. The CDR3 covers 19 residues. The junction had 17 bases not matched to a gene; V was cut back by 0 bases and J by 3 bases. Germline V lookup: CDR1 SGDLS, CDR2 YYNGEE.

The rearrangement joins TRBV7-9 to TRBJ2-2, with D possibly matching TRBD1 (5 bases). This CDR3 has 12 residues. Trimming pared 5 bases from V and 5 bases from J, leaving 6 bases between. From germline, CDR1 is SEHNR and CDR2 FQNEAQ (reference sequence). The DNA for the CDR3 is TGTGCCAGCAGCCAGGGTACCGGGGAGCTGTTTTTT. This translates into CASSQGTGELFF. Full variable domain (missing parts from reference TRBV7-9 and TRBJ2-2): DTGVSQNPRHKITKRGQNVTFRCDPISEHNRLYWYRQTLGQGPEFLTYFQNEAQLEKSRLLSDRFSAERPKGSFSTLEIQRTEQGDSAMYLCASSQGTGELFFGEGSRLTVL.

The chain has TRBV12-3 or TRBV12-4 and TRBJ2-7, with D hard to call. The CDR3 totals 13 residues. With 0 bases removed from V and 4 bases from J, the gap between germline ends came to 7 bases. Here the CDR3 reads CASSLAPDYEQYF. In DNA, the CDR3 is TGTGCCAGCAGTTTAGCCCCAGATTACGAGCAGTACTTC.

The chain couples TRBV4-2 to TRBJ2-2, with D possibly matching TRBD2 (5 bases). Trimming stripped 3 bases from V and 7 bases from J, with 12 bases between. This CDR3 contains 14 residues. In germline, CDR1 is LGHNA, CDR2 YNFKEQ. CDR3 in DNA: TGTGCCAGCAGCCAGGAAGGGAGCATCGGGGAGCTGTTTTTT. It translates to CASSQEGSIGELFF.

This clone showed up just once. The chain uses TRBV28 and TRBJ1-3; D remains unclear. Germline assignment: CDR1 MDHEN and CDR2 SYDVKM. This CDR3 contains 15 residues. V gave up 2 bases and J gave up 2 bases, with 10 bases separating them. Here the CDR3 reads CASSLPRRAGNTIYF. In DNA, the CDR3 is TGTGCCAGCAGTTTACCCCGAAGGGCTGGAAACACCATATATTTT.

This sequence joins TRBV29-1 and TRBJ1-2; D is unresolved. Deletions cut 3 bases from V and 4 bases from J, with 15 bases between. The length of the CDR3 is 14 residues. Per germline, CDR1 SQVTM and CDR2 ANQGSEA. CDR3 residues: CSVDGKGIGYGYTF. The CDR3 DNA reads TGCAGCGTTGATGGTAAGGGTATCGGCTATGGCTACACCTTC.

CDR3 amino acids: CASSLGQTLSYEQYF. Here the CDR3 DNA reads TGTGCCAGCAGTTTAGGACAGACACTCTCCTACGAGCAGTACTTC. The chain is built from TRBV5-4 and TRBJ2-7; tentatively, D is TRBD1 (6 bases). V was pared by 5 bases and J by 0 bases, with 15 bases between. CDR1 is SGHNT and CDR2 is YYREEE in the germline V gene (reference sequence). CDR3 length: 15 residues.

The gene calls are TRBV7-9 and TRBJ1-5, with D hard to call. Per germline, CDR1 SEHNR and CDR2 FQNEAQ (reference sequence). Trimming removed 4 bases at V and 4 bases at J, with 14 bases between. The CDR3 extends over 15 amino acids. Here the CDR3 DNA reads TGTGCCAGCAGCTCCGGCCCGCTAGGAAATCAGCCCCAGCATTTT. It codes for CASSSGPLGNQPQHF.

The chain has TRBV5-1 and TRBJ1-1; D not certain. The germline gives CDR1 SGHRS, CDR2 YFSETQ. The CDR3 extends over 14 amino acids. The V and J ends lost 0 bases and 3 bases respectively, with 9 bases between them. Here the CDR3 DNA reads TGCGCCAGCAGCTTGGGAGCGGTGGACACTGAAGCTTTCTTT. This codes for CASSLGAVDTEAFF.

The chain couples TRBV9 to TRBJ2-7; 7 bases line up with TRBD1. Germline CDR1 and CDR2: SGDLS and YYNGEE. CDR3 length: 14 residues. After removal of 2 bases from V and 4 bases from J, the junction contained 6 bases not matched to a gene. The CDR3 nucleotides read TGTGCCAGCAGCGTTACCGACAGGGTGTACGAGCAGTACTTC. This encodes CASSVTDRVYEQYF.

This rearrangement joins TRBV4-3 to TRBJ2-2; D is perhaps TRBD1 (5 bases). Trimming left V 3 bases short and J 7 bases short, with 12 bases between. The germline gives CDR1 LGHNA, CDR2 YSLEER. This CDR3 contains 14 residues. The CDR3: CASSQGPSYGELFF. CDR3 sequence (DNA): TGCGCCAGCAGCCAGGGGCCCTCGTACGGGGAGCTGTTTTTT.

This chain joins TRBV18 and TRBJ2-7; D assignment may be TRBD1 or TRBD2 (5 bases each). The CDR3 covers 16 residues. V lost 0 bases and J 6 bases, leaving 18 bases between the germline ends. Germline-derived CDR1 and CDR2 are KGHSH and LQKENI. The chain's CDR3 is CASSPPGPTSPFEQYF. In DNA form, the CDR3 reads TGTGCCAGCTCACCACCGGGACCTACCTCTCCCTTCGAGCAGTACTTC.

J is TRBJ1-4 and V is TRBV5-1, with D perhaps TRBD1 (5 bases). V lost 4 bases and J 6 bases, leaving 13 bases between the germline ends. The germline V gene has CDR1 SGHRS and CDR2 YFSETQ. The CDR3 totals 14 residues. The CDR3 sequence is CASSIRAGDEKLFF. CDR3 in DNA: TGCGCCAGCAGCATACGAGCGGGGGATGAAAAACTGTTTTTT.

The chain combines TRBV6-2 or TRBV6-3 with TRBJ2-5; tentative D call: TRBD2 (5 bases). This CDR3 contains 15 residues. Germline values: CDR1 MNHEY, CDR2 SVGEGT. With 4 bases removed from V and 5 bases from J, the gap between germline ends came to 17 bases. The CDR3 spells CASSFTGIRSETQYF. The CDR3 DNA reads TGTGCCAGCAGTTTCACCGGGATTCGTAGTGAGACCCAGTACTTC.

The chain employs TRBV7-9 and TRBJ1-1; possibly TRBD1 for D (5 bases). The ends were cut back, 5 bases at V and 1 base at J, with 14 bases in the middle. Germline CDR1 and CDR2: SEHNR and FQNEAQ (reference sequence). The CDR3 consists of 15 residues. The CDR3 protein is CASSPPGLKNTEAFF. The CDR3 DNA follows: TGTGCCAGCAGCCCACCGGGACTAAAGAACACTGAAGCTTTCTTT.

The V call is TRBV29-1, the J call TRBJ2-3; D not resolved. The germline V and J ends were trimmed by 6 bases and 4 bases, with 8 bases remaining between them. The CDR3 loop spans 11 amino acids. Germline V CDR1 and CDR2: SQVTM, ANQGSEA. The CDR3 here is CSVFDADTQYF. CDR3 bases: TGCAGCGTCTTCGACGCAGATACGCAGTATTTT.